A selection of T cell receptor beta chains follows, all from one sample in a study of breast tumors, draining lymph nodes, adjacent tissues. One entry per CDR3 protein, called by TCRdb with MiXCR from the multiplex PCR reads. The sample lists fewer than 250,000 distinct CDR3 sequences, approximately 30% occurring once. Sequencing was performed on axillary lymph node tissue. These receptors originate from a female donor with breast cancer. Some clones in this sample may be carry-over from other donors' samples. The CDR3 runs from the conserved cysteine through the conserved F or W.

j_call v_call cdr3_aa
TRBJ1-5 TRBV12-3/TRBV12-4 CASSLDRVNQPQHF
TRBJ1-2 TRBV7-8 CASSPQGGGNTF
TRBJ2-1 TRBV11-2 CASSPPFGSGIRGQFF
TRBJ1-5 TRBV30 CAWSPFPGHLDQPRHF
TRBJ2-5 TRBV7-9 CASSLLSPQETQYF
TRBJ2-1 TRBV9 CASSVATGLAVYTEQFF
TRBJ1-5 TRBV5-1 CASSPPAVLDDQPQHF
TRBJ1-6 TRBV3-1 CASSRTGGDWGSPLHF
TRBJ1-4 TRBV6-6 CASSQGQFNEKLFF
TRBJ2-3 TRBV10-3 CAISGEKGGTDTQYF